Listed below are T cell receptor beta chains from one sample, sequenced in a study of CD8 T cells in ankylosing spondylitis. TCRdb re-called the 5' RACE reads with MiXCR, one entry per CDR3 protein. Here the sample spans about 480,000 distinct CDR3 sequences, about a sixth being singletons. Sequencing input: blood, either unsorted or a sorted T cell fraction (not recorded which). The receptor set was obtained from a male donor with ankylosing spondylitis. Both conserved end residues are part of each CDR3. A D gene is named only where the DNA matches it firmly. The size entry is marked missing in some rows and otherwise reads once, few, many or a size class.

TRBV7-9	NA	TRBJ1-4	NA	TGTGCCAGCAGGACGGAGGGGGAAGGTGAAAAACTGTTTTTT	CASRTEGEGEKLFF
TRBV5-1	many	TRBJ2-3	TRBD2	TGCGCCAGCAGCACCCCCGGGACTAGCGGGACTAATACGCAGTATTTT	CASSTPGTSGTNTQYF
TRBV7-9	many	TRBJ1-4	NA	TGTGCCAGCAGCCCCCCCTGGGGTGAAAAACTGTTTTTT	CASSPPWGEKLFF
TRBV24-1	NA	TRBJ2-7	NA	TGTGCCACCAGTGATTTTAAGACCGAGACCACTCTCTCCTACGAGCAGTACTTC	CATSDFKTETTLSYEQYF
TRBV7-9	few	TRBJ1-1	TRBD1	TGTGCCAGCAGCGGGTGGGACAGGGGCGACACTGAAGCTTTCTTT	CASSGWDRGDTEAFF
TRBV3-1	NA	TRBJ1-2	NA	TGTGCCAGCAGCCAAGCGGGTTCTGTTGGCTACACCTTC	CASSQAGSVGYTF
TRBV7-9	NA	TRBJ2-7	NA	TGTGCCAGCAGCTTATACCCGGCCGGAAACTACGAGCAGTACTTC	CASSLYPAGNYEQYF
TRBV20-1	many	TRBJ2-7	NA	TGCAGTGCTAGGACTTGGGAAGGCGAGCAGTACTTC	CSARTWEGEQYF
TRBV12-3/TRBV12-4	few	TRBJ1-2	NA	TGTGCCAGCAGTTTGCGGCAGGCCTATGGCTACACCTTC	CASSLRQAYGYTF
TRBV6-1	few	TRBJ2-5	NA	TGTGCCAGCGGATGGGAAGGGGCGAAGACCCAGTACTTC	CASGWEGAKTQYF
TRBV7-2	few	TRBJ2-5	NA	TGTGCCAGCAGCTTAGTGATAGAGACCCAGTACTTC	CASSLVIETQYF
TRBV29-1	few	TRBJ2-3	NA	TGCAGCGTTGACTCCACCAAAGGCACAGATACGCAGTATTTT	CSVDSTKGTDTQYF
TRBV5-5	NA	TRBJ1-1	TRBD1	TGTGCCAGCACCGCGACAGGGCTTGAAGCTTTCTTT	CASTATGLEAFF
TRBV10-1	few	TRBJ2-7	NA	TGCGCCAGCAGTGAGGCGGGGTCCTACGAGCAGTACTTC	CASSEAGSYEQYF
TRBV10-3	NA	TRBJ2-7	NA	TGTGCCACGTCACGGGACACGGTTATCTACGAGCAGTACTTC	CATSRDTVIYEQYF
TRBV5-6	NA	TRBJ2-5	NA	TGTGCCAGCAGCTTGGTGGCCAGAGGGACCCAGTACTTC	CASSLVARGTQYF
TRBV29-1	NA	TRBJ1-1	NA	TGCAGCGTCCAAGGGGTGGGCACTGAAGCTTTCTTT	CSVQGVGTEAFF
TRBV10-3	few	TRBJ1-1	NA	TGTGCCCACAAGTCACAGAACACTGAAGCTTTCTTT	CAHKSQNTEAFF
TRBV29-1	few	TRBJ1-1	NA	TGCAGCGTTGAAGCGCCCATGAACACTGAAGCTTTCTTT	CSVEAPMNTEAFF
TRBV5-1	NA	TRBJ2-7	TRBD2	TGCGCCAGCAGCCTAGCGGGCCTAGTCCCCTACGAGCAGTACTTC	CASSLAGLVPYEQYF
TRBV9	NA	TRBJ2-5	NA	TGTGCCAGCAGCCGAGACGGGGAGACCCAGTACTTC	CASSRDGETQYF
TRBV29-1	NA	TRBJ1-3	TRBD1	TGCAGCGTCATCGCGGCAGGGGGCGCCTCTGGAAACACCATATATTTT	CSVIAAGGASGNTIYF
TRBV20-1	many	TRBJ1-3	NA	TGCAGTGCTCCGACAACCTCTGGAAACACCATATATTTT	CSAPTTSGNTIYF
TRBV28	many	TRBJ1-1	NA	TGTGCCAGCAGTGGAATCTCGGTGAACACTGAAGCTTTCTTT	CASSGISVNTEAFF
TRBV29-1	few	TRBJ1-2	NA	TGCAGCGTTGACGGAGGGGCGGAAGGCTACACCTTC	CSVDGGAEGYTF
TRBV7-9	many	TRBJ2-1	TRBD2	TGTGCCAGCAGTACCCGACTAGCGGGTTCCTACAATGAGCAGTTCTTC	CASSTRLAGSYNEQFF
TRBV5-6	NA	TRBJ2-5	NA	TGTGCCAGCAGCGACCTCAGGGGTCAAGAGACCCAGTACTTC	CASSDLRGQETQYF
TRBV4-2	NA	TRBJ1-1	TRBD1	TGTGCCAGCAGCCAGGGGGGACAGACGGTAAAAGCTTTCTTT	CASSQGGQTVKAFF